A selection of T cell receptor beta chains follows, all from one sample in a study of T cell repertoires in cytomegalovirus infection. TCRdb passed the reads through MiXCR, listing each CDR3 protein once. The sample includes about 140,000 distinct CDR3 sequences, about 6.5% seen only once; the top ten take approximately 18%. Sequenced: PBMCs. Receptors originate from a human donor in good health (CMV status not recorded). Some clones in this sample may be carry-over from other donors' samples. The CDR3 runs from the conserved cysteine through the conserved F or W. D genes are given only for firm matches. Size is omitted from some rows. Given values are once, few, many or a class for expanded clones.

d_gene	abundance	v_gene	len	j_gene	CDR3aa	CDR3nt
.	many	TRBV7-9	14	TRBJ1-2	CASAGVVNLYGYTF	TGTGCCAGCGCCGGGGTCGTCAACCTCTATGGCTACACCTTC
.	many	TRBV5-4	13	TRBJ1-1	CASSPKSNTEAFF	TGTGCCAGCAGCCCTAAATCGAACACTGAAGCTTTCTTT
TRBD1	many	TRBV12-3/TRBV12-4	16	TRBJ1-6	CASSLGTGVFGSPLHF	TGTGCCAGCAGTTTAGGGACAGGGGTTTTCGGCTCACCCCTCCACTTT
.	many	TRBV11-2	14	TRBJ1-1	CASSLDLGAGEAFF	TGTGCCAGCAGCTTAGATTTGGGGGCCGGTGAAGCTTTCTTT
.	.	TRBV7-9	15	TRBJ1-5	CASSPLVGLNQPQHF	TGTGCCAGCAGCCCCTTGGTGGGTCTAAATCAGCCCCAGCATTTT
.	.	TRBV24-1	14	TRBJ2-5	CATSPGTGRETQYF	TGTGCCACCAGCCCCGGAACAGGGAGAGAGACCCAGTACTTC
.	many	TRBV28	17	TRBJ1-4	CASSPWGNLLHPEKLFF	TGTGCCAGCTCCCCCTGGGGTAACTTGCTGCATCCCGAAAAACTGTTTTTT
.	many	TRBV7-7	13	TRBJ1-1	CASSPVRVIEAFF	TGTGCTAGCAGCCCCGTCCGGGTGATTGAAGCTTTCTTT
TRBD2	many	TRBV20-1	16	TRBJ2-5	CSAPRRGGGDQETQYF	TGCAGTGCTCCCCGGAGGGGCGGGGGTGACCAAGAGACCCAGTACTTC
TRBD1	few	TRBV20-1	16	TRBJ1-3	CSARDTGQGQKNTIYF	TGCAGTGCTAGAGATACTGGACAGGGCCAAAAAAACACCATATATTTT
.	many	TRBV7-2	14	TRBJ2-7	CASSLGGILGEQYF	TGTGCCAGCAGCTTAGGGGGGATCCTTGGGGAGCAGTACTTC
.	few	TRBV4-2	14	TRBJ2-5	CASSQDSSGETQYF	TGTGCCAGCAGCCAAGATAGTAGCGGAGAGACCCAGTACTTC
.	.	TRBV20-1	12	TRBJ2-5	CSARGSRETQYF	TGCAGTGCTCGGGGTAGCCGAGAGACCCAGTACTTC
.	many	TRBV15	15	TRBJ2-1	CATSREGRVYNEQFF	TGTGCCACCAGCAGAGAGGGGCGGGTCTACAATGAGCAGTTCTTC
.	many	TRBV7-2	14	TRBJ2-1	CASSLEVANNEQFF	TGTGCCAGCAGCTTAGAGGTAGCGAACAATGAGCAGTTCTTC
.	many	TRBV7-8	13	TRBJ1-2	CASSTGQGYGYTF	TGTGCCAGCAGCACAGGGCAGGGCTATGGCTACACCTTC
TRBD1	many	TRBV20-1	14	TRBJ2-4	CSARETGAGNIQYF	TGCAGTGCTAGAGAGACAGGGGCCGGCAACATTCAGTACTTC